Below are 31 T cell receptor beta chains sequenced from a single sample in a study of tumor-infiltrating lymphocytes in primary liver carcinoma. Bulk tissue was left unsorted, and RNA and DNA were co-extracted from 20-30 mg of it. A primer in the constant region served to generate TCR beta cDNA from approximately 500 ng of total RNA. For TCR beta, libraries were produced by three nested multiplex PCR rounds using slightly modified ARM-PCR. TRBV1-TRBV30 forward and Cbeta reverse primers drove the first two approximately 10-cycle rounds. TCRdb fed the multiplex PCR reads into MiXCR, producing one record per CDR3 protein. The sample has roughly 80,000 distinct CDR3 sequences; roughly 72% are singletons. The sequenced sample was liver tumor tissue from sampling region 1. The subset: tumor region T1, superior pole. These receptors all come from a man aged 35 to 55 with primary liver carcinoma and hepatitis B virus infection.

A remark on this clonotype: The junction departs from germline at one end; a sequencing error may be responsible. V and J are TRBV7-9 and TRBJ1-2; D gene uncertain. The CDR3 sequence is 14 residues long. Germline values: CDR1 SEHNR, CDR2 FQNEAQ (reference sequence). DNA for the CDR3: TGTGTCAGCAGCTGTGCCGGGCCAATCTATGGCTACACCTTC. It encodes CVSSCAGPIYGYTF.

Remarks on this clonotype: This may come from a read error, since a much larger clone is one base off. The chain links TRBV5-6 to TRBJ2-1; 7 bases align to TRBD2. Germline lookup yields CDR1 SGHDT and CDR2 YYEEEE. The CDR3 is made up of 17 amino acids. J gave up 10 bases and V 3 bases, and 19 bases lay outside the gene matches. The CDR3 nucleotides read TGTGCCAGCAGCTCCCTGGGGGGGTCAGGTCGTAATGGGGAGCAGTTCTTC. Its protein product is CASSSLGGSGRNGEQFF.

On this clonotype: The junction departs from germline at one end; a sequencing error may be responsible. V gene TRBV4-2 combines with J gene TRBJ2-1; TRBD2 aligns across 11 bases. Per germline, CDR1 LGHNA and CDR2 YNFKEQ. This CDR3 comprises 15 residues. In DNA, the CDR3 is TGTGCCAGCAGCCAACAGACTAGCGGGGACGATGAGGAGTTCTTC. It encodes CASSQQTSGDDEEFF.

The chain combines TRBV11-2 with TRBJ2-1; TRBD2 matches at 15 bases. The CDR3 loop spans 21 amino acids. CDR1 and CDR2 (germline): SGHAT, FQNNGV. The junction had 11 bases not matched to a gene; V was cut back by 2 bases and J by 0 bases. The CDR3 region has the DNA TGTGCCAGCAGCTTAACATACGGACTAGCGGGAGGGAAGAGCTCCTACAATGAGCAGTTCTTC. Translated: CASSLTYGLAGGKSSYNEQFF.

This chain joins TRBV7-9 and TRBJ2-5; D possibly uses TRBD1 or TRBD2 (5 bases each). Trimming cost V 2 bases and J 5 bases, with 9 bases left between them. Germline V lookup: CDR1 SEHNR, CDR2 FQNEAQ (reference sequence). This CDR3 has 13 amino acids. CDR3 loop: CASSLNWGETQYF. The CDR3 coding sequence is TGTGCCAGCAGCTTAAACTGGGGGGAGACCCAGTACTTC. Looking up the rest from reference TRBV7-9 and TRBJ2-5 gives the full variable domain: DTGVSQNPRHKITKRGQNVTFRCDPISEHNRLYWYRQTLGQGPEFLTYFQNEAQLEKSRLLSDRFSAERPKGSFSTLEIQRTEQGDSAMYLCASSLNWGETQYFGPGTRLLVL.

Details on this clonotype: A junction end diverges from the germline sequence, so it may reflect a read error. The chain has TRBV4-2 and TRBJ1-5; TRBD1 is a possible D gene (6 bases). The CDR3 sequence is 15 residues long. Germline V gives CDR1 LGHNA, CDR2 YNFKEQ. The CDR3 DNA follows: TGTGTCAGCAGCCCTGGAGGGGGTCACAATCAGCCCCAGCATTTT. This codes for CVSSPGGGHNQPQHF.

This clonotype turned up a few times. A much larger clone lies a single base off, so this may be a read error. V usage is TRBV30 and J usage is TRBJ2-7; weak D call: TRBD1 (5 bases). This CDR3 is built from 12 residues. Germline V gene lookup returns CDR1 GTSNPN and CDR2 SVGIG (reference sequence). DNA of the CDR3: TGTGTGTACAAAGGGGCCAGCTACGAGCAGTACTTC. Its protein is CVYKGASYEQYF. The full variable domain, completed using reference TRBV30 and TRBJ2-7, is SQTIHQWPATLVQPVGSPLSLECTVEGTSNPNLYWYRQAAGRGLQLLFYSVGIGQISSEVPQNLSASRPQDRQFILSSKKLLLSDSGFYLCVYKGASYEQYFGPGTRLTVT.

The V and J genes are TRBV15 and TRBJ1-5, with 9 bases fitting TRBD1. Germline V gene data show CDR1 as LNHNV and CDR2 as YYDKDF (reference sequence). The CDR3 runs to 18 residues. The ends lost 4 bases at V and 9 bases at J; junction bases unmatched: 19. The CDR3, as DNA: TGTGCCACCAGCACCAATAGGGGGGACAGGGCTCATGATGGGCCCCAGCATTTT. Its translation is CATSTNRGDRAHDGPQHF.

A note on this clonotype: Germline and junction disagree at one end, which may indicate a read error. J is TRBJ2-3 and V is TRBV29-1, with D perhaps matching TRBD2 (5 bases). There are 15 residues in the CDR3. In germline, CDR1 is SQVTM, CDR2 ANQGSEA. This CDR3 reads CTVGSGLLGTDMQYF. The CDR3 bases are TGCACTGTTGGAAGCGGTCTGCTAGGAACAGATATGCAGTATTTT.

The chain links TRBV20-1 to TRBJ2-7, with D unresolved. The V and J ends lost 2 bases and 5 bases respectively, with 10 bases between them. Germline V gene lookup returns CDR1 DFQATT and CDR2 SNEGSKA (reference sequence). CDR3 length: 12 residues. CDR3: CSARMGNHEQYF. CDR3 bases: TGCAGTGCTAGAATGGGGAATCACGAGCAGTACTTC.

This clonotype has more than one count but fewer than ten. A much larger clone sits a single nucleotide away, making a read error possible. V gene TRBV30 combines with J gene TRBJ2-7; 10 bases are shared with TRBD1. The CDR3 is 13 residues long. V trimming: 6 bases; J trimming: 6 bases; junction bases outside the gene matches: 8. Germline V gene data show CDR1 as GTSNPN and CDR2 as SVGIG (reference sequence). The CDR3 is CACQGQGPGEQYF. The CDR3 nucleotides read TGTGCCTGTCAGGGACAGGGGCCTGGCGAGCAGTACTTC.

In this sample, this clonotype turned up a few times. V usage is TRBV20-1 and J usage is TRBJ2-2; D not resolved. Looked up from germline, CDR1 is DFQATT and CDR2 is SNEGSKA (reference sequence). The CDR3 loop spans 14 amino acids. V was shortened by 3 bases and J by 6 bases, with 14 bases between the two germline ends. The CDR3 DNA follows: TGCAGTGCTAGTCTCGGCCTACGGCCCGGGGAGCTGTTTTTT. Translation: CSASLGLRPGELFF.

The table lists this clonotype with many counts. The gene calls are TRBV10-1 and TRBJ2-5; 10 bases match TRBD2. The V gene end was trimmed by 0 bases and the J gene end by 2 bases; junction bases not matched to a gene: 6. Germline V gene data show CDR1 as WNHNN and CDR2 as SYGVQD (reference sequence). This CDR3 is built from 17 residues. CDR3 bases: TGCGCCAGCAGTGAGTCTTCGACTAGCGGGTCTCAAGAGACCCAGTACTTC. This translates into CASSESSTSGSQETQYF.

As regards this clonotype: Since no conserved phenylalanine or tryptophan closes the CDR3, a read error is the likely cause. The DNA is omitted, as the CDR3 cannot be located on it reliably, and the CDR3 follows TCRdb's listing. V gene TRBV12-3 or TRBV12-4 combines with J gene TRBJ1-1; TRBD1, as called in the table, went unchecked against the DNA. Including both end residues, the CDR3 is 14 amino acids long. The CDR3 here is CASSQSSRGTETFL.

Note on this clonotype: At one end the junction does not follow the germline gene, possibly because of a read error. This rearrangement joins TRBV11-1 to TRBJ2-1; 12 positions match TRBD2. Germline V gene data show CDR1 as SGHAT and CDR2 as FQDESV (reference sequence). There are 19 residues in the CDR3. CDR3 in amino acids: CASSFGHGLAGTSYNEKFF. The DNA of the CDR3 is TGCGCCAGCAGCTTTGGACACGGACTAGCGGGAACCTCCTACAATGAGAAGTTCTTC.

V usage is TRBV11-2 and J usage is TRBJ2-7; 7 nucleotides match TRBD1. V was pared by 11 bases and J by 5 bases, with 15 bases of the junction left unmatched. Germline lookup yields CDR1 SGHAT and CDR2 FQNNGV. The CDR3 runs to 14 residues. CDR3 in DNA: TGTGCCTGTAACTATGACAGGGATGAGGACGAGCAGTACTTC. Its protein product is CACNYDRDEDEQYF.

Details on this clonotype: One junction end does not reproduce the germline sequence, and a read error may be involved. The chain has TRBV12-3 or TRBV12-4 and TRBJ2-1, with 11 bases that match TRBD2. The CDR3 loop spans 14 amino acids. The CDR3 DNA follows: TGTGCCAGCCGCGGACTAGCGGGTCCCAATGGGCAGTTATTC. Its translation is CASRGLAGPNGQLF.

Details on this clonotype: One junction end disagrees with the germline gene, perhaps due to a read error. V and J are TRBV4-2 and TRBJ2-5, with 13 positions matching TRBD2. Germline assignment: CDR1 LGHNA and CDR2 YNFKEQ. This CDR3 has 16 amino acids. The CDR3: CDSSQGLAGAGETQYF. CDR3 DNA: TGTGACAGCAGCCAAGGACTAGCGGGAGCGGGAGAGACCCAGTACTTC.

This CDR3 reads CARSPEGFADTQYF. In DNA form, the CDR3 reads TGTGCCAGAAGTCCGGAGGGGTTCGCAGATACGCAGTATTTT. The chain carries TRBV6-2 or TRBV6-3 and TRBJ2-3, with D possibly TRBD2 on 6 matching bases. Germline loops: CDR1 MNHEY, CDR2 SVGEGT. This CDR3 comprises 14 residues. The V and J ends lost 9 bases and 4 bases respectively, with 17 bases between them.

On this clonotype: One end of the junction is discordant with germline, which a read error may explain. This chain joins TRBV11-1 and TRBJ2-1; D not certain. CDR3 size: 15 residues. The germline gives CDR1 SGHAT, CDR2 FQDESV (reference sequence). DNA for the CDR3: TGTGCCAGCAGCTTAAAAACTGCCCTATACAATGAGCAGTCCTTC. Translation: CASSLKTALYNEQSF.

The V call is TRBV6-6, the J call TRBJ1-2; the D is unclear. The CDR3 runs 13 residues. The V gene's germline CDR1 is MNHNY and CDR2 SVGAGI (reference sequence). V lost 4 bases and J lost 8, with 14 bases in between. The CDR3 sequence is CASSFVPLEGYTF. CDR3 sequence (DNA): TGTGCCAGCAGTTTCGTCCCTTTGGAGGGCTACACCTTC.

As to this clonotype: The junction departs from the called germline gene at one end, perhaps through a read error. The gene calls are TRBV5-1 and TRBJ2-2; perhaps TRBD1 as D (6 bases). Germline CDR1 and CDR2: SGHRS and YFSETQ. This CDR3 is built from 17 residues. The CDR3 spells CANSWEPAGANTRELFF. Here the CDR3 DNA reads TGCGCCAACAGCTGGGAGCCTGCAGGGGCGAACACCAGGGAGCTGTTTTTT.

The chain is built from TRBV11-2 and TRBJ2-2; D may be TRBD1 (5 bases). Germline-derived CDR1 and CDR2 are SGHAT and FQNNGV. Trimming removed 3 bases at V and 7 bases at J, with 15 bases between. This CDR3 comprises 15 residues. Here the CDR3 reads CASSLVGWGIGELFF. The CDR3 DNA reads as TGTGCCAGCAGCTTGGTCGGATGGGGCATCGGGGAGCTGTTTTTT.

Points on this clonotype: A much larger clone lies one base from this, so it may be a read error. The gene calls are TRBV6-1 and TRBJ2-7; D gene ambiguous. The CDR3 spans 10 residues. CDR1 and CDR2 from the germline V gene are MNHNS and SASEGT. The CDR3 spells CASSRYERYF. The DNA of the CDR3 is TGTGCCAGCAGTCGTTACGAGCGGTACTTC.

A word on this clonotype: Compared with germline, one end of the junction differs, possibly owing to a read error. The chain combines TRBV6-1 with TRBJ2-1; 7 nucleotides agree with TRBD2. The CDR3 is 15 amino acids. The V gene's germline CDR1 is MNHNS and CDR2 SASEGT. CDR3 sequence reads: CVSSEGLVSYNEQFF. CDR3 coding DNA: TGTGTCAGCAGTGAAGGACTAGTCTCCTACAATGAGCAGTTCTTC.

V usage is TRBV4-1 and J usage is TRBJ2-6; the D is unclear. Trimming pared 8 bases from V and 3 bases from J, leaving 20 bases between. CDR3 length: 17 residues. Per the germline V gene, CDR1 is MGHRA and CDR2 is YSYEKL. As DNA, the CDR3 is TGCGCCAGCGGGCCAATGGCGACTTCCTATGGGGCCAACGTCCTGACTTTC. Translated, it gives CASGPMATSYGANVLTF.

Regarding this clonotype: This may come from a read error, since a much larger clone is one base off. The CDR3 end shows no conserved phenylalanine or tryptophan, and so a read error is likely. The chain is built from TRBV5-1 and TRBJ2-1; 10 nucleotides match TRBD2. Looked up from germline, CDR1 is SGHRS and CDR2 is YFSETQ. J lost 9 bases, V lost 4 bases, and 10 bases had no gene match. The CDR3 is 15 residues long. The CDR3 bases are TGCGCCAGCAGCCCAGCGGGAGGGCAATGGAGTGAGCAGTTCTTA. Its protein is CASSPAGGQWSEQFL.

This chain joins TRBV4-1 and TRBJ2-2; D not resolved. CDR1 is MGHRA, CDR2 YSYEKL, per germline. The CDR3 runs to 13 residues. The V end was cut by 4 bases, the J end by 9 bases, with 12 bases between. For the CDR3, the DNA is TGCGCCAGCAGCCCGGTCCCCCCCAGGGAGCTGTTTTTT. Protein: CASSPVPPRELFF.

This rearrangement joins TRBV11-2 to TRBJ1-2; D call uncertain. The length of the CDR3 is 13 residues. V lost 3 bases and J lost 8, with 13 bases in between. Per germline, CDR1 SGHAT and CDR2 FQNNGV. The CDR3 is CASSLGYDHGYTF. CDR3 nucleotides: TGTGCCAGCAGCTTGGGCTATGACCACGGCTACACCTTC.

Points on this clonotype: At one end the junction does not follow the germline gene, possibly because of a read error. The chain joins TRBV10-3 to TRBJ2-3; 8 bases match TRBD1. The CDR3 spans 15 residues. CDR1 is ENHRY and CDR2 is SYGVKD in the germline V gene. The CDR3 region is CAISPGQVITETQYF. The CDR3 nucleotides are TGTGCCATCAGCCCGGGACAGGTCATCACAGAAACGCAGTATTTT.

This clonotype was seen more than once but under ten times. Without the conserved terminal phenylalanine or tryptophan, this CDR3 likely stems from a read error. The chain recombines TRBV29-1 with TRBJ2-1; 11 nucleotides line up with TRBD1. V dropped 7 bases and J dropped 12; count of bases not matched to a gene: 14. Germline lookup yields CDR1 SQVTM and CDR2 ANQGSEA. The CDR3 is made up of 14 amino acids. CDR3 amino acids: CSGLLGQGVDVQFV. The DNA of the CDR3 is TGCAGCGGATTGCTGGGACAGGGGGTGGATGTGCAGTTCGTC.